This T cell receptor (beta chain) appears in the sequencing data of a study of CD8 T cells in ankylosing spondylitis. General study points: Significant enrichment of disease-linked clones was reportedly seen in matched ankylosing spondylitis synovial fluid. Blood from ankylosing spondylitis patients appeared to carry a characteristic eight-variant TCR beta motif. In reactive arthritis synovial fluid and blood, some motif variants had been reported before.

Quantitative molecular-barcoded 5'-RACE generated the TCR beta libraries. TCRdb reanalysed the 5' RACE reads using MiXCR and keeps one entry per CDR3 protein. Seen here are 200,000 to 250,000 distinct CDR3 sequences, around 18% observed once, and the top ten hold about 42%. A few counts support this clonotype. The antigen remains unidentified. The V and J ends lost 6 bases and 1 base respectively, with 10 bases between them. From germline, CDR1 is MNHNS and CDR2 SASEGT. CDR3 length: 14 residues. The sequence came from a male donor with ankylosing spondylitis. Sequenced: blood, either unsorted or a sorted T cell fraction (not recorded which). The rearrangement uses TRBV6-1 and TRBJ2-1, with a tentative D call TRBD2 (5 bases). CDR3 amino acids: CASSPPGSYNEQFF. CDR3 nucleotides: TGTGCCAGCAGCCCCCCGGGGTCCTACAATGAGCAGTTCTTC.